The 13 T cell receptor beta chains reported below all come from one sample, sequenced in a study of blood T cell repertoires in COVID-19. Libraries were prepared by immunoSEQ multiplex PCR; TCRdb keeps only in-frame clonotypes and omits some of them. The sample records fewer than 500,000 clones, about nine tenths being singletons. Sample: PBMCs or T cells enriched from blood (not recorded which). The origin of the receptors is a woman under 30 who had recovered from COVID-19.

This clone has only a few counts. The V call is TRBV5-1, the J call TRBJ1-4; D is unclear. V lost 4 bases and J lost 8, with 12 bases in between. The CDR3 is 13 amino acids. Germline V lookup: CDR1 SGHRS, CDR2 YFSETQ. The CDR3 bases are TGCGCCAGCAGCCTAAACACGGGGGAAAAACTGTTTTTT. Encoded protein: CASSLNTGEKLFF.

The chain is built from TRBV11-2 and TRBJ2-5; D is perhaps TRBD2 (7 bases). Germline CDR1 reads SGHAT; CDR2 reads FQNNGV. The V gene lost 1 base and the J gene lost 5 bases, with 14 bases spanning the gap. This CDR3 spans 15 amino acids. CDR3 DNA sequence: TGTGCCAGCAGCTTAGTTGGGGGGGGGCAGGAGACCCAGTACTTC. As protein: CASSLVGGGQETQYF.

There are a few counts of this clone. The V call is TRBV5-1, the J call TRBJ2-3; a weak D match, TRBD1 (6 bases). Trimming left V 4 bases short and J 4 bases short, with 16 bases between. In germline, CDR1 is SGHRS, CDR2 YFSETQ. The CDR3 contains 15 residues. CDR3 in amino acids: CASSAGTLGADTQYF. The CDR3 DNA is TGCGCCAGCAGCGCCGGGACATTGGGGGCAGATACGCAGTATTTT.

Worth noting for this clone: Relative to the germline gene, one junction end is altered; a read error may explain this. The CDR3 nucleotides are TGTGCTAGCAGCACCCGGGACTTTACACCGGGACAGGGGGCTTATCAGCCCCAGCATTTT. Protein product: CASSTRDFTPGQGAYQPQHF. V gene TRBV7-7 combines with J gene TRBJ1-5, with 12 nucleotides matching TRBD1. The CDR3 is made up of 20 amino acids. CDR1 is SSHAT and CDR2 is FNYEAQ in the germline V gene (reference sequence).

The chain links TRBV27 to TRBJ1-1; maybe TRBD1 (5 bases). V lost 6 bases, J lost 4 bases, and 15 bases lay in between. The CDR3 is 14 amino acids. Germline V gene sequence: CDR1 MNHEY, CDR2 SMNVEV (reference sequence). The CDR3 loop is CASSPQAGGTEAFF. Written as DNA, the CDR3 is TGTGCCAGCAGCCCCCAAGCCGGGGGCACTGAAGCTTTCTTT.

V is TRBV7-2 and J is TRBJ2-5; 10 bases are a match to TRBD2. Germline V gene data show CDR1 as SGHTA and CDR2 as FQGNSA. J was trimmed by 4 bases and V by 5 bases; bases with no gene match: 13. This CDR3 has 17 amino acids. CDR3 in amino acids: CASSPSGGHKTGETQYF. The CDR3 DNA sequence: TGTGCCAGCAGCCCTAGCGGGGGCCATAAAACGGGAGAGACCCAGTACTTC. Filled out from reference TRBV7-2 and TRBJ2-5, the complete variable domain reads GAGVSQSPSNKVTEKGKDVELRCDPISGHTALYWYRQSLGQGLEFLIYFQGNSAPDKSGLPSDRFSAERTGGSVSTLTIQRTQQEDSAVYLCASSPSGGHKTGETQYFGPGTRLLVL.

The chain links TRBV19 to TRBJ2-3; the D is unclear. The CDR3 is 15 amino acids. Trimming removed 5 bases at V and 2 bases at J, with 14 bases between. CDR1 is LNHDA and CDR2 is SQIVND in the germline V gene (reference sequence). The CDR3 nucleotides read TGTGCCAGTAGTTCGCGGCTCTCATACACAGATACGCAGTATTTT. Its translation: CASSSRLSYTDTQYF. Complete variable domain (other parts from reference TRBV19 and TRBJ2-3): DGGITQSPKYLFRKEGQNVTLSCEQNLNHDAMYWYRQDPGQGLRLIYYSQIVNDFQKGDIAEGYSVSREKKESFPLTVTSAQKNPTAFYLCASSSRLSYTDTQYFGPGTRLTVL.

V is TRBV2 and J is TRBJ1-1; D call uncertain. Germline CDR1 reads SNHLY; CDR2 reads FYNNEI. Trimming pared 4 bases from V and 3 bases from J, leaving 12 bases between. The CDR3 covers 14 residues. CDR3 amino acids: CASSVIGADTEAFF. In nucleotides, the CDR3 is TGTGCCAGCAGTGTGATTGGAGCCGACACTGAAGCTTTCTTT.

V and J are TRBV7-3 and TRBJ2-1, with 7 bases identical to TRBD2. This CDR3 comprises 13 residues. Trimming removed 2 bases from V and 8 bases from J; junction bases left unmatched: 3. CDR1 is SGHTA and CDR2 is FQGTGA in the germline V gene. The CDR3 sequence: CASSLSRGDEQFF. The CDR3 bases are TGTGCCAGCAGCTTATCTCGGGGGGATGAGCAGTTCTTC.

The gene calls are TRBV5-1 and TRBJ1-1; D ambiguous. CDR1 and CDR2 from the germline V gene are SGHRS and YFSETQ. The CDR3 sequence is 14 residues long. Deletions cut 0 bases from V and 5 bases from J, with 11 bases between. The CDR3 spells CASSLEAGRTEAFF. The CDR3 bases are TGCGCCAGCAGCTTGGAGGCAGGTAGGACTGAAGCTTTCTTT.

The chain is built from TRBV2 and TRBJ2-6; 8 bases match TRBD1. The germline V gene has CDR1 SNHLY and CDR2 FYNNEI. The ends lost 5 bases at V and 0 bases at J; junction bases unmatched: 12. CDR3 length: 19 amino acids. CDR3 sequence (DNA): TGTGCCAGCAGTCCCTTCGAGGCAGGGGGCCCCTCTGGGGCCAACGTCCTGACTTTC. Protein product: CASSPFEAGGPSGANVLTF.

This CDR3 is CASSEGDNEQFF. The CDR3 nucleotides read TGTGCCAGCAGCGAGGGGGACAATGAGCAGTTCTTC. The rearrangement links TRBV11-2 to TRBJ2-1, with TRBD1 as a possible D gene (6 bases). The CDR3 consists of 12 residues. The germline V gene has CDR1 SGHAT and CDR2 FQNNGV. V was trimmed by 5 bases and J by 5 bases, leaving 7 bases between them.

V and J are TRBV2 and TRBJ2-1; D remains ambiguous. CDR1 and CDR2 (germline): SNHLY, FYNNEI. This CDR3 spans 14 amino acids. Trimming pared 5 bases from V and 5 bases from J, leaving 13 bases between. The chain's CDR3 is CASSIRVPDNEQFF. In nucleotides, the CDR3 is TGTGCCAGCAGTATCCGGGTCCCAGACAATGAGCAGTTCTTC.